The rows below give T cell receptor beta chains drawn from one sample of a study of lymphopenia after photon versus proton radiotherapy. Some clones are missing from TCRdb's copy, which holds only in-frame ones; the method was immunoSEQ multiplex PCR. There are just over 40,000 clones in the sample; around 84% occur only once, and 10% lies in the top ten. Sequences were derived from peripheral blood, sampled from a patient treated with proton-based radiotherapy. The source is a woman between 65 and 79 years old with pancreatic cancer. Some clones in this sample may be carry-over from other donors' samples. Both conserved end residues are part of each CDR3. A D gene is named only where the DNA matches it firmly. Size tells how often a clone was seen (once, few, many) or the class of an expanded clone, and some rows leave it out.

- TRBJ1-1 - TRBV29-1 TGCAGCGTAGATAGCAGGGTAGGTACTGAAGCTTTCTTT CSVDSRVGTEAFF
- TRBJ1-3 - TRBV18 TGTGCCAGCTCACCAAACGCAGGGAACTCTGGAAACACCATATATTTT CASSPNAGNSGNTIYF
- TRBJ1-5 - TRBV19 TGTGCCAGTAGTATGGGAGGGGTGCCTGTGAATCAGCCCCAGCATTTT CASSMGGVPVNQPQHF
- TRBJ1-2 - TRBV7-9 TGTGCCAGCAGCACAGGAGCTAACTATGGCTACACCTTC CASSTGANYGYTF
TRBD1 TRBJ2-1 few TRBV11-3 TGTGCCAGCAGCTTAGAACGGACAGGGGGAGGCTATGAGCAGTTCTTC CASSLERTGGGYEQFF
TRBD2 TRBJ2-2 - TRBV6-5 TGTGCCAGCAGTTATCTATCGAGCGGGAGTTCCGGGGAGCTGTTTTTT CASSYLSSGSSGELFF
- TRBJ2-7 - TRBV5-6 TGTGCCAGCAGCTTGGACAGGGTGGAGCAGTACTTC CASSLDRVEQYF
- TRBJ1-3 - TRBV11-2 TGTGCCAGCAGCCCCTGGGGCGCCGGGGTCGGAAACACCATATATTTT CASSPWGAGVGNTIYF
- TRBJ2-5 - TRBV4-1 TGCGCCAGCAGCCACCGACAGGGAGGGCAAGAGACCCAGTACTTC CASSHRQGGQETQYF
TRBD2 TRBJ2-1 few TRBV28 TGTGCCAGCAGTTACGTGATTGGGACTAGCGGGAGTCATGAGCAGTTCTTC CASSYVIGTSGSHEQFF
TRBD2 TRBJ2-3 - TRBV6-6 TGTGCCAGCAGTTACAGAGCGGGAGCGCCCACAGATACGCAGTATTTT CASSYRAGAPTDTQYF
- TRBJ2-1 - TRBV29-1 TGCAGCGTTGAAGGGCACCTCTCCTACAATGAGCAGTTCTTC CSVEGHLSYNEQFF
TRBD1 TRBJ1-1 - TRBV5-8 TGTGCCAGCAGCTTCGGACAGGGCGTTGCTTTCTTT CASSFGQGVAFF
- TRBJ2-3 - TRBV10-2 TGCGCCAGCAGGGCCTTGGGGGCCCCTCGCACAGATACGCAGTATTTT CASRALGAPRTDTQYF
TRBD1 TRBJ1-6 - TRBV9 TGTGCCAGCAGCGTTTCCGACAGGGGCTATTCACCCCTCCACTTT CASSVSDRGYSPLHF
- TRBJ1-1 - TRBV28 TGTGCCAGCAGTTTAACACAGGGCCCTGAAGCTTTCTTT CASSLTQGPEAFF
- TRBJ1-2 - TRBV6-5 TGTGCCAGCAGTTCAAATAAAGCCAGGGAAAACTATGGCTACACCTTC CASSSNKARENYGYTF
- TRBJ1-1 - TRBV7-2 TGTGCCAGCAGCTTCCGAGGTCACACTGAAGCTTTCTTT CASSFRGHTEAFF
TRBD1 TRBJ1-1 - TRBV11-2 TGTGCCAGCAGCCCCGGGACAGGGAACATGAACACTGAAGCTTTCTTT CASSPGTGNMNTEAFF
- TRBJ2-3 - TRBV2 TGTGCCAGCGGTGATACCAGAAATGCAGATACGCAGTATTTT CASGDTRNADTQYF
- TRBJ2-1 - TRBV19 TGTGCCAGTAGTACACCCCGGGACACGGTATCCTACAATGAGCAGTTCTTC CASSTPRDTVSYNEQFF
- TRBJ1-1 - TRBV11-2 TGTGCCAGCAGCTCCTCGTGGGGTATTGAGGTCACTGAAGCTTTCTTT CASSSSWGIEVTEAFF
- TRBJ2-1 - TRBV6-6 TGTGCCAGCAAAGGGGGGCAGAACAATGAGCAGTTCTTC CASKGGQNNEQFF
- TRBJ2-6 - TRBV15 TGTGCCACCAGCAGAGATAGGGTCCAGACTCCCTACGGACCCTCTGGGGCCAACGTCCTGACTTTC CATSRDRVQTPYGPSGANVLTF
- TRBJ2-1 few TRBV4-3 TGCGCCAGCAGCCAAGACCTTTCAGTCTACAATGAGCAGTTCTTC CASSQDLSVYNEQFF
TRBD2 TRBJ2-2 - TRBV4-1 TGCGCCAGCAGCCGACTTCCGGGACTAGCGGGTTCATCCGGGGAGCTGTTTTTT CASSRLPGLAGSSGELFF
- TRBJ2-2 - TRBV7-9 TGTGCCAGCAGCTTTTGGGGGAGAAACACCGGGGAGCTGTTTTTT CASSFWGRNTGELFF
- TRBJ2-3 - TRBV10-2 TGCGCCAGCAGTGAAGGTGCGGGACAGAGCACAGATACGCAGTATTTT CASSEGAGQSTDTQYF
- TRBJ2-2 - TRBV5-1 TGCGCCAGCAGCTTGGGTACTAGAGACACCGGGGAGCTGTTTTTT CASSLGTRDTGELFF
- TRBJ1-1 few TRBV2 TGTGCCATCGTGGGAGCACAGGCGAACACTGAAGCTTTCTTT CAIVGAQANTEAFF
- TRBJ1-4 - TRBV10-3 TGTGCCATCAGTGAGGGCCCAGGTGGGGGTGAAAAACTGTTTTTT CAISEGPGGGEKLFF
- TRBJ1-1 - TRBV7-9 TGTGCCAGCAGCTTAGCTCTGCGGAACCCTGAAGCTTTCTTT CASSLALRNPEAFF
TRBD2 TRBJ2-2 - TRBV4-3 TGCGCCAGCAGCCAAGACTTGGGTCTAGCGGGAGGGCGGGAAACCGGGGAGCTGTTTTTT CASSQDLGLAGGRETGELFF
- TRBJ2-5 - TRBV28 TGTGCCAGCAGCCTAGTTGGGGTCCAAGAGACCCAGTACTTC CASSLVGVQETQYF
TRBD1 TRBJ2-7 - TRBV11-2 TGTGCCAGCAGCCATAACAGGGGGCTTGGTTACGAGCAGTACTTC CASSHNRGLGYEQYF
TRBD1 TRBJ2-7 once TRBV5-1 TGCGCCAGCAGCTTGGCCGGGACAGGGCACTACGAGCAGTACTTC CASSLAGTGHYEQYF
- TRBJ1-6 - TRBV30 TGTGCCTGGAGTTTTTTGGGGGATTCACCCCTCCACTTT CAWSFLGDSPLHF
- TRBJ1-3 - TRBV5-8 TGTGCCAGCTCAATAGGCACTCGCTCTGGAAACACCATATATTTT CASSIGTRSGNTIYF
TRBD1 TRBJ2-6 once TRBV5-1 TGCGCCAGCAGCTTGGCCGTGACAGGGGCCGGGGCCAACGTCCTGACTTTC CASSLAVTGAGANVLTF
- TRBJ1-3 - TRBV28 TGTGCCAGCAGTTCAGGGACGGCGGGAAACACCATATATTTT CASSSGTAGNTIYF
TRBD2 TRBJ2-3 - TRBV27 TGTGCCAGCAGTCGCTACCCTTTAGCGGGAAGGGGCACAGATACGCAGTATTTT CASSRYPLAGRGTDTQYF
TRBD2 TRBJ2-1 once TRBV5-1 TGCGCCAGCAGCTTGCCGGGAGGGCCCAACGCGCAGTTCTTC CASSLPGGPNAQFF
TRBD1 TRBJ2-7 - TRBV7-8 TGTGCCAGAATCCTAGGACAGGGCTCCGAGCAGTACTTC CARILGQGSEQYF
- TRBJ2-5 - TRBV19 TGTGCCAGTAGTGCCCGACATGGCCAAGAGACCCAGTACTTC CASSARHGQETQYF
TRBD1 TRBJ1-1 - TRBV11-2 TGTGCCAGCAGCCGGACAGGGGGTAACACTGAAGCTTTCTTT CASSRTGGNTEAFF
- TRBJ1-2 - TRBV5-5 TGTGCCAGCAGCCCATCCGGCCACGACAGCCTCCTGTATGGCTACACCTTC CASSPSGHDSLLYGYTF
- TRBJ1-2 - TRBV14 TGTGCCAGCAGCTCGACTGCTTTCTATGGCTACACCTTC CASSSTAFYGYTF
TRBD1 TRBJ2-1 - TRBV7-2 TGTGCCAGCAGCTTAGAAGGGGGCGCCTACAATGAGCAGTTCTTC CASSLEGGAYNEQFF
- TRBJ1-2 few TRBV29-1 TGCAGCGTTGAAGATGGGTCAGTCGGCTACACCTTC CSVEDGSVGYTF
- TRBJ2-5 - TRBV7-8 TGTGCCAGCAGCTTGAAGACTAGGGGGCAAGAGACCCAGTACTTC CASSLKTRGQETQYF
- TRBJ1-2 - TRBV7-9 TGTGCCAGCAGCTTAGGGGGCACTAACTATGGCTACACCTTC CASSLGGTNYGYTF
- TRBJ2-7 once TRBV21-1 TGTGCCAGCAGCATCCCGGGTCTCTCCTACGAGCAGTACTTC CASSIPGLSYEQYF
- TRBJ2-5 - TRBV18 TGTGCCAGCTCACCATCGGCGGTAGAGACCCAGTACTTC CASSPSAVETQYF
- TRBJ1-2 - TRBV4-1 TGCGCCAGCAGCCAAGATGGCAAGGGGGGAGATGGCTACACCTTC CASSQDGKGGDGYTF